Listed here are 32 T cell receptor beta chains from one sample, sequenced in a study of cytomegalovirus exposure and HLA in healthy donors. PCR involved 60 Vbeta and 13 Jbeta primers. TCRdb keeps only in-frame clones here, not all; method: immunoSEQ multiplex PCR. Of 210,000 or so clones listed, around 84% were seen once; the top ten hold roughly 0.26%. Sequencing input: PBMCs. Every receptor here comes from a girl aged 2-10 years in good health and CMV-seronegative.

V is TRBV11-3 and J is TRBJ2-3, with TRBD2 matching 8 bases. CDR3 length: 15 residues. The J segment lost 0 bases and the V segment lost 5 bases, leaving 4 bases of the junction unmatched. CDR1 and CDR2 (germline): SGHNT, YENEEA. The CDR3 bases are TGTGCCAGCAGCCCCACTAGCGGAAGCACAGATACGCAGTATTTT. This translates into CASSPTSGSTDTQYF.

The chain employs TRBV19 and TRBJ2-7, with D possibly being TRBD1 (6 bases). V lost 6 bases and J 2 bases, leaving 14 bases between the germline ends. Per the germline V gene, CDR1 is LNHDA and CDR2 is SQIVND (reference sequence). The CDR3 runs to 14 residues. DNA of the CDR3: TGTGCCAGTAGCCTACAGGGATTCACCTACGAGCAGTACTTC. Its translation is CASSLQGFTYEQYF.

This chain connects TRBV19 to TRBJ2-1; D gene uncertain. Germline assignment: CDR1 LNHDA and CDR2 SQIVND (reference sequence). The CDR3 spans 15 residues. The germline V and J ends were trimmed by 9 bases and 0 bases, with 15 bases remaining between them. The CDR3 region is CASKPRPNSYNEQFF. The CDR3, as DNA: TGTGCCAGCAAACCCAGGCCCAACTCCTACAATGAGCAGTTCTTC.

V usage is TRBV19 and J usage is TRBJ2-1, with D maybe TRBD2 (5 bases). The CDR3 totals 18 residues. Germline V lookup: CDR1 LNHDA, CDR2 SQIVND (reference sequence). V lost 7 bases and J lost 3, with 25 bases in between. CDR3 residues: CASMHGGLNPGGYNEQFF. CDR3 coding DNA: TGTGCCAGTATGCATGGTGGACTGAACCCAGGAGGCTACAATGAGCAGTTCTTC.

V is TRBV19 and J is TRBJ1-2; TRBD1 agrees at 10 bases. CDR1 and CDR2 from the germline V gene are LNHDA and SQIVND (reference sequence). The ends lost 6 bases at V and 4 bases at J; junction bases unmatched: 5. The CDR3 runs 14 residues. The CDR3 protein is CASRRQGAVYGYTF. CDR3 nucleotides: TGTGCCAGTAGACGACAGGGGGCGGTCTATGGCTACACCTTC.

This clone was found a few times. The J gene is TRBJ1-2, the V gene TRBV5-4; TRBD1 agrees at 8 bases. V lost 1 base and J lost 3; bases outside the gene matches: 5. Germline CDR1 SGHNT, CDR2 YYREEE (reference sequence). This CDR3 contains 15 residues. For the CDR3, the DNA is TGTGCCAGCAGCTTGCTGGACAGGGAATACTATGGCTACACCTTC. It specifies CASSLLDREYYGYTF.

The chain employs TRBV10-2 and TRBJ2-5, with 8 bases matching TRBD1. Near its end, the DNA agrees better with TRBJ2-7, so the J call may be wrong. CDR3 length equals 16 residues. The germline V gene has CDR1 WSHSY and CDR2 SAAADI. CDR3 in amino acids: CASSEGVGTGAYEQYF. In DNA, the CDR3 is TGCGCCAGCAGTGAGGGGGTGGGGACAGGTGCCTACGAGCAGTACTTC.

The chain links TRBV5-6 to TRBJ2-7, with 10 bases matching TRBD2. CDR1 and CDR2 from the germline V gene are SGHDT and YYEEEE. J was trimmed by 9 bases and V by 0 bases; bases with no gene match: 9. The CDR3 length is 15 residues. In DNA, the CDR3 is TGTGCCAGCAGCTTGGCCGGGACTAGCGCCAGAAGGCAGTACTTC. Translating it yields CASSLAGTSARRQYF.

This chain joins TRBV7-9 and TRBJ1-2; the D gene is possibly TRBD1 (5 bases). This CDR3 spans 13 amino acids. V lost 1 base to trimming and J lost 4 bases, with 7 bases between them. CDR1 is SEHNR and CDR2 is FQNEAQ in the germline V gene (reference sequence). DNA of the CDR3: TGTGCCAGCAGCTTAGTGGGGGGCTATGGCTACACCTTC. It yields the protein CASSLVGGYGYTF.

V and J are TRBV9 and TRBJ1-4, with unresolved D. Deletions cut 4 bases from V and 7 bases from J, with 17 bases between. The CDR3 totals 15 residues. The V gene's germline CDR1 is SGDLS and CDR2 YYNGEE. CDR3 sequence reads: CASSPQRRAGEKLFF. CDR3 sequence (DNA): TGTGCCAGCAGCCCCCAGAGGCGGGCGGGTGAAAAACTGTTTTTT.

This clone was detected once. The chain employs TRBV25-1 and TRBJ1-2, with 9 bases that match TRBD1. Germline loops: CDR1 MGHDK, CDR2 SYGVNS. This CDR3 contains 16 residues. Losses at the gene ends were 4 bases for V and 7 bases for J; bases not matched to a gene: 13. The CDR3, as DNA: TGTGCCAGCAGTGGAGCTTCGGGACAGGGCTGGAGTGGCTACACCTTC. Translating gives CASSGASGQGWSGYTF.

The chain recombines TRBV5-1 with TRBJ2-3; 15 bases align to TRBD2. Losses at the gene ends were 3 bases for V and 1 base for J; bases not matched to a gene: 3. Germline CDR1 SGHRS, CDR2 YFSETQ. The CDR3 runs to 17 residues. The CDR3 DNA follows: TGCGCCAGCAGCTGGGGACTAGCGGGGGGCGGCACAGATACGCAGTATTTT. Protein sequence: CASSWGLAGGGTDTQYF.

J is TRBJ2-7 and V is TRBV10-3; the match to TRBD1 covers 10 bases. The germline V gene has CDR1 ENHRY and CDR2 SYGVKD. The CDR3 is 13 amino acids. With 4 bases clipped from V and 3 bases from J, the junction kept 0 bases outside the gene matches. CDR3 region: CAISGDRGYEQYF. CDR3 in DNA: TGTGCCATCAGTGGGGACAGGGGCTACGAGCAGTACTTC.

The V and J genes are TRBV4-1 and TRBJ2-6; TRBD1 is a possible D gene (5 bases). There are 15 residues in the CDR3. CDR1 MGHRA and CDR2 YSYEKL come from the germline V gene. Trimming shortened V by 0 bases and J by 5 bases, and 8 bases separated the two germline ends. CDR3 sequence: CASSQDRVRANVLTF. The CDR3 coding sequence is TGCGCCAGCAGCCAAGACAGGGTGAGGGCCAACGTCCTGACTTTC.

The rearrangement joins TRBV4-1 to TRBJ2-3; 11 bases map to TRBD1. The CDR3 sequence is 17 residues long. The J segment lost 4 bases and the V segment lost 0 bases, leaving 6 bases of the junction unmatched. The germline V gene has CDR1 MGHRA and CDR2 YSYEKL. The DNA of the CDR3 is TGCGCCAGCAGCCAAGATTCGAGGACAGGGGGCGCAGATACGCAGTATTTT. Translated, it gives CASSQDSRTGGADTQYF.

V gene TRBV4-2 combines with J gene TRBJ2-1, with D possibly TRBD2 on 6 matching bases. Germline V CDR1 and CDR2: LGHNA, YNFKEQ. The CDR3 runs 14 residues. Deletions cut 4 bases from V and 8 bases from J, with 15 bases between. The CDR3 sequence is CASSPYDGSDEQFF. For the CDR3, the DNA is TGTGCCAGCAGCCCCTACGACGGGAGCGATGAGCAGTTCTTC.

The chain uses TRBV10-3 and TRBJ1-1; D is perhaps TRBD1 (5 bases). Trimming cost V 6 bases and J 3 bases, with 11 bases left between them. The CDR3 contains 13 residues. CDR1 and CDR2 (germline): ENHRY, SYGVKD. DNA of the CDR3: TGTGCCATCAGGCCCAGGGCGGACACTGAAGCTTTCTTT. The encoded protein is CAIRPRADTEAFF.

The chain couples TRBV27 to TRBJ2-2; D remains unclear. CDR1 MNHEY and CDR2 SMNVEV come from the germline V gene (reference sequence). Deletions cut 5 bases from V and 7 bases from J, with 14 bases between. The CDR3 length is 14 residues. The CDR3: CASSPNPPGGELFF. In DNA form, the CDR3 reads TGTGCCAGCAGTCCTAACCCTCCTGGCGGGGAGCTGTTTTTT.

The chain employs TRBV27 and TRBJ2-1; 7 nucleotides agree with TRBD2. V was pared by 5 bases and J by 3 bases, with 1 base of the junction left unmatched. The CDR3 spans 13 residues. Germline values: CDR1 MNHEY, CDR2 SMNVEV (reference sequence). The CDR3 spells CASSRGGYNEQFF. The DNA of the CDR3 is TGTGCCAGCAGTCGCGGGGGCTACAATGAGCAGTTCTTC.

The V gene is TRBV7-8, the J gene TRBJ2-1, with 10 bases matching TRBD2. V gave up 5 bases and J gave up 7 bases; unmatched junction bases: 11. The CDR3 covers 16 residues. Germline loops: CDR1 SGHVS, CDR2 FQNEAQ. As DNA, the CDR3 is TGTGCCAGCAGCCCCCGAGCGGGAGGGCCAGGGAATGAGCAGTTCTTC. Protein sequence: CASSPRAGGPGNEQFF.

The chain carries TRBV29-1 and TRBJ1-1; D perhaps matches TRBD1 (6 bases). This CDR3 comprises 18 residues. The V end lost 6 bases, the J end lost 0 bases, and 26 bases lay between the germline ends. Germline V gene data show CDR1 as SQVTM and CDR2 as ANQGSEA. For the CDR3, the DNA is TGCAGCGTGCTATGGGGGGGACTCCCAGGACAGATGAACACTGAAGCTTTCTTT. It yields the protein CSVLWGGLPGQMNTEAFF.

This chain uses TRBV6-1 with TRBJ1-2; D gene unclear. V was trimmed by 1 base and J by 1 base, leaving 7 bases between them. CDR3 size: 14 residues. CDR1 MNHNS and CDR2 SASEGT come from the germline V gene. CDR3 coding DNA: TGTGCCAGCAGTGAAGGGGCGCTTAACTATGGCTACACCTTC. This gives the protein CASSEGALNYGYTF.

V gene TRBV15 combines with J gene TRBJ1-1; D gene unclear. Germline V gene lookup returns CDR1 LNHNV and CDR2 YYDKDF (reference sequence). V was shortened by 5 bases and J by 0 bases, with 7 bases between the two germline ends. The CDR3 contains 13 residues. CDR3: CATSARLNTEAFF. The CDR3 nucleotides read TGTGCCACCAGCGCTCGGTTGAACACTGAAGCTTTCTTT.

The genes are TRBV7-8 and TRBJ1-1; maybe TRBD1 (6 bases). This CDR3 is built from 12 residues. Germline loops: CDR1 SGHVS, CDR2 FQNEAQ. V was trimmed by 5 bases and J by 11 bases, leaving 15 bases between them. CDR3 residues: CASSPGGGPAFF. Written as DNA, the CDR3 is TGTGCCAGCAGCCCGGGGGGGGGCCCGGCTTTCTTT.

The rearrangement links TRBV5-1 to TRBJ2-1, with 10 nucleotides matching TRBD2. In germline, CDR1 is SGHRS, CDR2 YFSETQ. V gave up 3 bases and J gave up 10 bases; unmatched junction bases: 22. The CDR3 runs to 19 residues. CDR3 nucleotide sequence: TGCGCCAGCAGCTCTCCTAGCGGGAGTACGGAGAGCAGGAAGAGAGAGCAGTTCTTC. Translated, it gives CASSSPSGSTESRKREQFF.

This rearrangement joins TRBV5-1 to TRBJ2-1; TRBD1 matches 9 bases. The CDR3 contains 14 residues. V lost 0 bases and J lost 8; bases outside the gene matches: 3. Germline V gene lookup returns CDR1 SGHRS and CDR2 YFSETQ. The CDR3 DNA is TGCGCCAGCAGCTTGGACAGGGGGCGGGATGAGCAGTTCTTC. Translated: CASSLDRGRDEQFF.

This chain uses TRBV6-1 with TRBJ2-2; TRBD1 agrees at 10 bases. Germline V gene data show CDR1 as MNHNS and CDR2 as SASEGT. J lost 4 bases, V lost 9 bases, and 8 bases had no gene match. The CDR3 spans 15 residues. This CDR3 reads CARKTGGRGTGELFF. In DNA, the CDR3 is TGTGCCAGAAAGACAGGGGGCAGGGGCACCGGGGAGCTGTTTTTT.

J is TRBJ2-5 and V is TRBV7-9, with 9 bases identical to TRBD1. This CDR3 contains 15 residues. With V trimmed by 5 bases and J by 1 base, 5 bases remained unmatched. Germline V gene sequence: CDR1 SEHNR, CDR2 FQNEAQ (reference sequence). CDR3 DNA sequence: TGTGCCAGCAGCATGGGACAGGGCCTCCAAGAGACCCAGTACTTC. Translation gives CASSMGQGLQETQYF. Drawing the rest from reference TRBV7-9 and TRBJ2-5, the complete variable domain is DTGVSQNPRHKITKRGQNVTFRCDPISEHNRLYWYRQTLGQGPEFLTYFQNEAQLEKSRLLSDRFSAERPKGSFSTLEIQRTEQGDSAMYLCASSMGQGLQETQYFGPGTRLLVL.

This clone was observed a handful of times. The chain couples TRBV6-5 to TRBJ1-1, with D tentatively TRBD1 (5 bases). Looked up from germline, CDR1 is MNHEY and CDR2 is SVGAGI. CDR3 size: 13 residues. The V gene lost 0 bases and the J gene lost 5 bases, with 7 bases spanning the gap. The chain's CDR3 is CASSYSKGTEAFF. For the CDR3, the DNA is TGTGCCAGCAGTTACTCGAAGGGGACTGAAGCTTTCTTT.

The V call is TRBV30, the J call TRBJ2-7; 7 bases agree with TRBD1. The CDR3 is 14 amino acids. Losses at the gene ends were 3 bases for V and 2 bases for J; bases not matched to a gene: 7. CDR1 and CDR2 (germline): GTSNPN, SVGIG (reference sequence). The CDR3 nucleotides are TGTGCCTGGAGGACTACAGGGGTTCCCTACGAGCAGTACTTC. Its translation: CAWRTTGVPYEQYF.

V usage is TRBV7-9 and J usage is TRBJ1-1; D gene unclear. The germline CDR1 and CDR2 sequences are SEHNR and FQNEAQ (reference sequence). V dropped 2 bases and J dropped 1 base, with 8 bases sitting between them. The CDR3 runs 14 residues. CDR3 sequence reads: CASSLLQRNTEAFF. The CDR3 DNA follows: TGTGCCAGCAGCTTATTACAGAGGAACACTGAAGCTTTCTTT.

This clone was detected once. The chain links TRBV4-1 to TRBJ1-1; D may be TRBD1 (5 bases). The CDR3 has 15 amino acids. Germline CDR1 is MGHRA and CDR2 is YSYEKL. The ends were cut back, 4 bases at V and 0 bases at J, with 12 bases in the middle. Here the CDR3 DNA reads TGCGCCAGCAGCCCAAAACAGGCGTTGAACACTGAAGCTTTCTTT. Translation gives CASSPKQALNTEAFF.